This record looks at one T cell receptor beta chain sequence and its context. The sample is drawn from a study of T-cell memory formation after mild COVID-19. TCRdb re-derived calls from the 5' RACE reads in MiXCR, one entry per CDR3 protein. The data contain under 450,000 distinct CDR3 sequences, 20% to 30% of them singletons. This sequence was found in an adult woman who had mild COVID-19 (a few samples of this study predate the infection). Cell type and time point are not known. Source material: PBMCs or a T cell subset sorted from them (not recorded which).

The CDR3 loop is CASSPPQGLEQETQYF. The CDR3 DNA reads TGTGCCAGCTCACCACCCCAGGGACTCGAGCAAGAGACCCAGTACTTC. The chain combines TRBV18 with TRBJ2-5; D is possibly TRBD2 (6 bases). Germline V gene sequence: CDR1 KGHSH, CDR2 LQKENI. The length of the CDR3 is 16 residues. V lost 0 bases, J lost 2 bases, and 13 bases lay in between.